This T cell receptor beta chain was found in a study of shared clonotypes between healthy human individuals. This CDR3 region has 14 residues. Trimming cost V 4 bases and J 2 bases, with 6 bases left between them. Germline V CDR1 and CDR2: MNHNY, SVGAGI (reference sequence). It was into CD45RA+ naive and CD45RA-negative memory subsets that the CD4+ cells were split. The assay was immunoSEQ multiplex PCR, and TCRdb's table has in-frame clones only and misses some. The top ten hold around 10% of the sample, which has approximately 250,000 clones, 65% seen once. The rearrangement uses TRBV6-6 and TRBJ2-6, with D hard to call. The sequenced material came from memory CD4+ T cells sorted from blood. The subset denotes: CD45RA-negative fraction. The TCR comes from a man younger than 45 in good health. The CDR3 region has the DNA TGTGCCAGCAGTTGGTGGACTGGGGCCAACGTCCTGACTTTC. Translation: CASSWWTGANVLTF.